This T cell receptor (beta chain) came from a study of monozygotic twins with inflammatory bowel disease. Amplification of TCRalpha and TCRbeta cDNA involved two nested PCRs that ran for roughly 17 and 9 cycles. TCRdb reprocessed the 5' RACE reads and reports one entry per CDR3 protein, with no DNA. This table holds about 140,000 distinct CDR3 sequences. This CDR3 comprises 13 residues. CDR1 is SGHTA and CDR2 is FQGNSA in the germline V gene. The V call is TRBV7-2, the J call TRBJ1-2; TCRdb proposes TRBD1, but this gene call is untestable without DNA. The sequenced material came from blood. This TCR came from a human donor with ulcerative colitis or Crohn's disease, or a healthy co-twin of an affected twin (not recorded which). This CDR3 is CASSLQGTYGYTF.